One and the same sample provided the 17 T cell receptor beta chains below, sequenced in a study of cytomegalovirus exposure and HLA in healthy donors. TCRdb's table, derived via immunoSEQ multiplex PCR, lists solely in-frame clones and lacks some. The repertoire has more than 100,000 clones, roughly 90% of them found once; the top ten carry nearly 6.5%. Sequencing input: PBMCs. The receptors here all came from a woman between 18 and 29 years old in good health and CMV-seropositive.

The chain is built from TRBV9 and TRBJ1-2, with a tentative D call TRBD1 (6 bases). V was trimmed by 6 bases and J by 1 base, leaving 13 bases between them. This CDR3 has 14 residues. The germline CDR1 and CDR2 sequences are SGDLS and YYNGEE. CDR3 protein: CASKGQRNNYGYTF. In DNA, the CDR3 is TGTGCCAGCAAAGGACAGCGAAATAACTATGGCTACACCTTC.

The V gene is TRBV18, the J gene TRBJ2-1; D perhaps matches TRBD1 (5 bases). The CDR3 runs 13 residues. In germline, CDR1 is KGHSH, CDR2 LQKENI. With 6 bases removed from V and 9 bases from J, the gap between germline ends came to 15 bases. The CDR3 sequence is CASSPQGLGEQFF. The CDR3 DNA sequence: TGTGCCAGCTCTCCTCAGGGTTTGGGTGAGCAGTTCTTC.

This clone has only one observation. V and J are TRBV7-2 and TRBJ1-2, with 8 bases matching TRBD1. The CDR3 runs 14 residues. Germline-derived CDR1 and CDR2 are SGHTA and FQGNSA. The junction had 7 bases not matched to a gene; V was cut back by 7 bases and J by 3 bases. This chain's CDR3 is CASTSDRAYYGYTF. The CDR3 DNA sequence: TGTGCCAGCACCTCGGACAGGGCTTACTATGGCTACACCTTC. Combining the CDR3 with reference TRBV7-2 and TRBJ1-2 gives the whole variable domain GAGVSQSPSNKVTEKGKDVELRCDPISGHTALYWYRQSLGQGLEFLIYFQGNSAPDKSGLPSDRFSAERTGGSVSTLTIQRTQQEDSAVYLCASTSDRAYYGYTFGSGTRLTVV.

The CDR3: CASSQVGAGTEAFF. In nucleotides, the CDR3 is TGCGCCAGCAGCCAAGTGGGGGCCGGGACTGAAGCTTTCTTT. This chain uses TRBV4-3 with TRBJ1-1; maybe TRBD1 (6 bases). This CDR3 region has 14 residues. Trimming took off 1 base at V and 5 bases at J, with 11 bases between the two ends. Germline-derived CDR1 and CDR2 are LGHNA and YSLEER.

This clone has a single count. The chain recombines TRBV5-1 with TRBJ2-3; 8 bases line up with TRBD1. The length of the CDR3 is 16 residues. Trimming cost V 0 bases and J 1 base; bases outside gene matches: 4. In germline, CDR1 is SGHRS, CDR2 YFSETQ. The chain's CDR3 is CASSLAPGQGTDTQYF. CDR3 coding DNA: TGCGCCAGCAGCTTGGCGCCGGGACAGGGCACAGATACGCAGTATTTT.

This chain links TRBV29-1 with TRBJ1-1, with unresolved D. From germline, CDR1 is SQVTM and CDR2 ANQGSEA. There are 12 residues in the CDR3. V lost 4 bases and J lost 2, with 8 bases in between. CDR3 in amino acids: CSVGRVNTEAFF. The CDR3 DNA is TGCAGCGTTGGGCGGGTTAACACTGAAGCTTTCTTT.

The genes are TRBV5-6 and TRBJ2-7; 7 nucleotides line up with TRBD1. The germline V gene has CDR1 SGHDT and CDR2 YYEEEE. This CDR3 is 14 amino acids long. V was clipped by 4 bases and J by 9 bases; unmatched bases: 13. The CDR3 region has the DNA TGTGCCAGCAGCGCAGGCAGGGGGATGAAAGGGCAGTACTTC. Amino acid sequence: CASSAGRGMKGQYF.

This chain joins TRBV7-9 and TRBJ2-2; TRBD1 aligns across 8 bases. Germline V gives CDR1 SEHNR, CDR2 FQNEAQ (reference sequence). The CDR3 covers 13 residues. The J segment lost 3 bases and the V segment lost 9 bases, leaving 3 bases of the junction unmatched. CDR3 DNA sequence: TGTGCCAGTCAGGGACAGGACACCGGGGAGCTGTTTTTT. The encoded protein is CASQGQDTGELFF.

The chain couples TRBV2 to TRBJ1-5; TRBD1 matches 11 bases. The ends lost 5 bases at V and 5 bases at J; junction bases unmatched: 2. Germline V CDR1 and CDR2: SNHLY, FYNNEI. This CDR3 has 14 amino acids. CDR3 sequence reads: CASSRDRGDQPQHF. CDR3 nucleotides: TGTGCCAGCAGTCGGGACAGGGGGGATCAGCCCCAGCATTTT.

The chain links TRBV12-5 to TRBJ1-1; D is ambiguous. The CDR3 is 14 amino acids. Between the trimmed V and J ends, which lost 4 bases and 8 bases, there was a span of 17 bases. CDR1 is LGHNT, CDR2 FRNRAP, per germline. CDR3 region: CASGSPQHAREAFF. CDR3 bases: TGTGCTAGTGGTTCGCCCCAACACGCCAGGGAAGCTTTCTTT.

The gene calls are TRBV6-5 and TRBJ2-1; 12 nucleotides match TRBD2. J lost 4 bases, V lost 5 bases, and 3 bases had no gene match. Germline CDR1 reads MNHEY; CDR2 reads SVGAGI. The CDR3 length is 15 residues. CDR3 loop: CASSRTSGIYNEQFF. The CDR3, as DNA: TGTGCCAGCAGTCGGACTAGCGGGATTTACAATGAGCAGTTCTTC.

This chain joins TRBV6-5 and TRBJ1-1, with no clear D. Trimming removed 5 bases from V and 4 bases from J, with 17 bases in between. The germline gives CDR1 MNHEY, CDR2 SVGAGI. The CDR3 covers 15 residues. Here the CDR3 DNA reads TGTGCCAGCAGTCCCCGCTATGGTTCGGTCACTGAAGCTTTCTTT. The encoded protein is CASSPRYGSVTEAFF.

CDR3 region: CASSIYTGTENTEAFF. The DNA of the CDR3 is TGTGCCAGCAGTATATACACCGGGACAGAGAACACTGAAGCTTTCTTT. V is TRBV28 and J is TRBJ1-1, with 7 positions matching TRBD1. There are 16 residues in the CDR3. The germline CDR1 and CDR2 sequences are MDHEN and SYDVKM. Trimming cost V 5 bases and J 1 base; bases outside gene matches: 10. Together with reference TRBV28 and TRBJ1-1, the CDR3 gives the full variable domain: DVKVTQSSRYLVKRTGEKVFLECVQDMDHENMFWYRQDPGLGLRLIYFSYDVKMKEKGDIPEGYSVSREKKERFSLILESASTNQTSMYLCASSIYTGTENTEAFFGQGTRLTVV.

This chain links TRBV15 with TRBJ2-1, with 9 bases matching TRBD2. Germline CDR1 and CDR2: LNHNV and YYDKDF (reference sequence). This CDR3 is built from 15 residues. The V gene end was trimmed by 1 base and the J gene end by 4 bases; junction bases not matched to a gene: 2. CDR3 nucleotide sequence: TGTGCCACCAGCAGAGTAGCGGGAGCTTACAATGAGCAGTTCTTC. Translation: CATSRVAGAYNEQFF.

The rearrangement links TRBV5-1 to TRBJ1-5; D perhaps matches TRBD1 (6 bases). V was clipped by 3 bases and J by 6 bases, with 13 bases between them. Germline CDR1 and CDR2: SGHRS and YFSETQ. This CDR3 is built from 14 residues. CDR3 DNA: TGCGCCAGCAGCTCTCTACAGGGCGGTCAGCCCCAGCATTTT. It encodes CASSSLQGGQPQHF.

The chain uses TRBV5-6 and TRBJ2-1, with 8 bases identical to TRBD2. Germline loops: CDR1 SGHDT, CDR2 YYEEEE. V dropped 4 bases and J dropped 4; count of bases not matched to a gene: 10. The CDR3 is 16 residues long. The CDR3 spells CASSRPLAELYNEQFF. As DNA, the CDR3 is TGTGCCAGCAGCCGCCCACTAGCGGAGTTGTACAATGAGCAGTTCTTC.

The V call is TRBV7-6, the J call TRBJ1-6; 10 bases agree with TRBD1. Germline V gives CDR1 SGHVS, CDR2 FNYEAQ. V shed 0 bases and J 7 bases; nucleotides not matched to a gene: 3. The CDR3 consists of 16 residues. The CDR3 DNA reads as TGTGCCAGCAGCTTAGCCAAGGGACAGGGGAATTCACCCCTCCACTTT. It translates to CASSLAKGQGNSPLHF.